The rows below give T cell receptor beta chains drawn from one sample of a study of blood T cell repertoires in COVID-19. Sequenced by immunoSEQ multiplex PCR; TCRdb stores in-frame clones only, minus some. Of 120,000 or so clones in the sample, 80% to 85% were seen once. Sequenced material: peripheral blood. The source of these receptors is a woman in her fifties or sixties with acute or convalescent COVID-19. Each CDR3 is given without its conserved first and last residue. Each record gives: J gene, D gene, V gene, clone size, CDR3 protein. The D gene is left open where the match is weak. Size tells how often a clone was seen (once, few, many) or the class of an expanded clone, and some rows leave it out.

>TRBJ1-6|.|TRBV15|.
ATSRDRGGSPLH
>TRBJ2-3|TRBD2|TRBV18|.
ASSPRTSGGAADTQY
>TRBJ1-1|TRBD1|TRBV5-1|.
ASSGRDRGTEAF
>TRBJ2-3|.|TRBV6-5|.
ASSRQSTDTQY
>TRBJ1-1|.|TRBV11-2|.
ASSSNQGLNTEAF
>TRBJ2-5|TRBD2|TRBV20-1|.
SASFQRGYQETQY
>TRBJ1-2|.|TRBV6-5|.
ASHQGFGYSYT
>TRBJ2-5|TRBD1|TRBV18|.
ASSPTGWETQY
>TRBJ1-1|TRBD1|TRBV2|.
ASSAQTGGATEAF
>TRBJ2-5|.|TRBV4-2|.
ASRSTSETQY
>TRBJ1-5|.|TRBV18|.
ASSPRQASNQPQH
>TRBJ1-1|.|TRBV30|.
AWSVGAYTEAF
>TRBJ2-5|.|TRBV5-1|.
ASSLDLSGTQY
>TRBJ2-2|.|TRBV30|few
AWSVLAHEGTGELF
>TRBJ2-2|.|TRBV11-2|.
ASSASGRETGELF
>TRBJ1-6|TRBD1|TRBV5-4|.
ASSERQGKNSPLH
>TRBJ2-1|.|TRBV5-5|.
ASSLEERLAIPNFDEQF
>TRBJ2-7|.|TRBV7-3|.
ASSFSNSYEQY
>TRBJ2-5|TRBD2|TRBV7-8|.
ASSLAGTRKETQY
>TRBJ1-1|TRBD1|TRBV7-9|.
ASSARQGNRNTEAF
>TRBJ1-2|.|TRBV7-9|.
ASSQGDIIGYGYT
>TRBJ2-1|.|TRBV5-1|.
ASSPTLQGQTFNNEQF
>TRBJ2-7|TRBD1|TRBV27|.
ASSLTGPQTDYEQY